This T cell receptor beta chain came from a study of OX40 agonist ivuxolimab in advanced cancers. This CDR3 has 16 amino acids. J lost 8 bases, V lost 1 base, and 9 bases had no gene match. Germline V gives CDR1 LGHNA, CDR2 YNFKEQ. Some clones are missing from TCRdb's copy, which holds only in-frame ones; the method was immunoSEQ multiplex PCR. This repertoire shows approximately 69,000 clones, approximately 80% found once; its top ten account for approximately 2.1%. General observations from the study: Partial responders receiving 0.1-3.0 mg/kg showed among the lowest clonal expansion. Antigens targeted by the expanded peripheral T cells were not determined.

To note about this clone: The target antigen is unknown.

Individuals having autoimmune disease history or systemic immunosuppression were not enrolled. On cycle 4 day 1 and cycle 7 day 1, as well as at baseline, blood was sampled. This sequence originates from an adult with an advanced solid tumor such as melanoma, head and neck, liver or kidney cancer. The sequences come from CD4+ or CD8+ T cells sorted from blood, collected in a trial of the OX40 agonist ivuxolimab. The rearrangement uses TRBV4-2 and TRBJ2-1; TRBD1 matches 9 bases. The CDR3 DNA reads TGTGCCAGCAGCCAAGGGCAACAGGGGGCGATGGATGAGCAGTTCTTC. Translation: CASSQGQQGAMDEQFF.